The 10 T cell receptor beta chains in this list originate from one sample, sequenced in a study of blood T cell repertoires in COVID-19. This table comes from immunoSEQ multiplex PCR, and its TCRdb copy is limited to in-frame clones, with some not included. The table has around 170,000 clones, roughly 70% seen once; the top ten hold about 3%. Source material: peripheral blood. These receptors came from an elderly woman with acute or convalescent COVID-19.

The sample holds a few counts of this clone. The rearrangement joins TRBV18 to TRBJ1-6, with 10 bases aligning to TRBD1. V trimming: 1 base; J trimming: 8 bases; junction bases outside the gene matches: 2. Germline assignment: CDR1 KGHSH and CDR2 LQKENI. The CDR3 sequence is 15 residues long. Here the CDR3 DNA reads TGTGCCAGCTCACCACAAGGGACAGGGGATTCACCCCTCCACTTT. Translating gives CASSPQGTGDSPLHF.

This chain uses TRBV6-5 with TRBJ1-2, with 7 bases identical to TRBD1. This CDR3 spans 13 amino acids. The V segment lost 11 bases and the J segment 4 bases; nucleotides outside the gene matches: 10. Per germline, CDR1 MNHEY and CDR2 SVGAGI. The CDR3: CAGGDSTLYGYTF. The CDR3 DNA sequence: TGTGCCGGCGGGGACAGTACGCTCTATGGCTACACCTTC.

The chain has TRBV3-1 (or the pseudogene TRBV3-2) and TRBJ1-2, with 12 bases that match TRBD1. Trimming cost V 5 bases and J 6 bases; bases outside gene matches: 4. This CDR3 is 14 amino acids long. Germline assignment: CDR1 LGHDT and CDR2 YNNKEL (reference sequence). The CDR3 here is CASSGTGGTDGYTF. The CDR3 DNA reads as TGTGCCAGCAGCGGGACAGGGGGCACGGATGGCTACACCTTC.

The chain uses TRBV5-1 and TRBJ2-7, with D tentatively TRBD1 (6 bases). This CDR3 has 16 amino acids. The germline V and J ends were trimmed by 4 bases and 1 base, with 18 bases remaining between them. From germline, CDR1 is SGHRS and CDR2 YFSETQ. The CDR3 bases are TGCGCCAGCAGCGCCCCACATGACAGGATTTCCTACGAGCAGTACTTC. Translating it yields CASSAPHDRISYEQYF.

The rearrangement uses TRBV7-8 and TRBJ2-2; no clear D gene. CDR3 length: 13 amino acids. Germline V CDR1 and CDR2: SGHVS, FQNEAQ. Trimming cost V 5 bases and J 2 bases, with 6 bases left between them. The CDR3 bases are TGTGCCAGCAGCCCCGTAAACACCGGGGAGCTGTTTTTT. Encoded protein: CASSPVNTGELFF.

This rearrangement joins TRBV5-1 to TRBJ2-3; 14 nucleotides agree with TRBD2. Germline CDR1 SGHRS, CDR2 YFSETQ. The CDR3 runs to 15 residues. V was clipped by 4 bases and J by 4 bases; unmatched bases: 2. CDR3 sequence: CASSEGLAGADTQYF. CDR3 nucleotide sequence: TGCGCCAGCAGCGAGGGACTAGCGGGAGCAGATACGCAGTATTTT.

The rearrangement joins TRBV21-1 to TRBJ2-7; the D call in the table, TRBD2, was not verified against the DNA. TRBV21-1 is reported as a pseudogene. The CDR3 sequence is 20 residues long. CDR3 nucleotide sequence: TGTGCCAGCAACGACCCTCGACATTACGGGACTAGCGGAGGGACGGGGGAGCAGTACTTC. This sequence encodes CASNDPRHYGTSGGTGEQYF.

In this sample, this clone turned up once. CDR3 sequence reads: CASNPLAGGSYEQYF. In nucleotides, the CDR3 is TGCGCCAGCAACCCGTTAGCGGGAGGCTCCTACGAGCAGTACTTC. The V and J genes are TRBV5-1 and TRBJ2-7; 10 bases are shared with TRBD2. The CDR3 loop spans 15 amino acids. Germline lookup yields CDR1 SGHRS and CDR2 YFSETQ. V was clipped by 6 bases and J by 0 bases; unmatched bases: 6.

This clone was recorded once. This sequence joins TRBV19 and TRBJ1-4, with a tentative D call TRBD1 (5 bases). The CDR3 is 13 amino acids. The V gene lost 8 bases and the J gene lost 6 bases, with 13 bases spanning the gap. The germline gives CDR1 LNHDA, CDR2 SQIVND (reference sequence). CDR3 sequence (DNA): TGTGCCAGTTCACCAGGGTTGCATGAAAAACTGTTTTTT. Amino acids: CASSPGLHEKLFF.

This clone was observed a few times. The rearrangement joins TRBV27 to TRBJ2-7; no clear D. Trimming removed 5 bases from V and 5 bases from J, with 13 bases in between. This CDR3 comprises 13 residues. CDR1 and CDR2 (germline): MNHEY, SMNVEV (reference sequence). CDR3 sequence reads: CASSDILLHEQYF. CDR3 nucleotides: TGTGCCAGCAGTGACATCTTACTTCACGAGCAGTACTTC.